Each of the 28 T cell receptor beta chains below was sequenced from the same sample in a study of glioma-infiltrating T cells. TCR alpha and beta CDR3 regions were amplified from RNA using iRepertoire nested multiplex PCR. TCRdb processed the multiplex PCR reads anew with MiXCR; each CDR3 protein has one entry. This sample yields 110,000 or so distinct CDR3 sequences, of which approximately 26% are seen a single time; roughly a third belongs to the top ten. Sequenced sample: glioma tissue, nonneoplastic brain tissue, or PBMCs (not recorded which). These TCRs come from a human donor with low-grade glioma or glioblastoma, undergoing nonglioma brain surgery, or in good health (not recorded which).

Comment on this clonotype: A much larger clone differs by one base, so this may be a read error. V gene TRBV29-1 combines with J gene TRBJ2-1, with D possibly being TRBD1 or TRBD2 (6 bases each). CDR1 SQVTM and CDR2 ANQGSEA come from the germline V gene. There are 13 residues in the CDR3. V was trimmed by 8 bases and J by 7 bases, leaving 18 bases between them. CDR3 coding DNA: TGCAGCACAACTGGGGGGCGAGGTAATGAGCAGTTCTTC. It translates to CSTTGGRGNEQFF.

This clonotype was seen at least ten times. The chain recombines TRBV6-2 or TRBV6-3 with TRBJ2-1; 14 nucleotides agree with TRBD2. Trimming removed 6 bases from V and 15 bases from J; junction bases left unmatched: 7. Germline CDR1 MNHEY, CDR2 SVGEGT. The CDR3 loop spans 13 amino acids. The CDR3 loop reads CASRLTSGREWFF. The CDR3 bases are TGTGCCAGCAGGTTGACTAGCGGGAGGGAATGGTTCTTC.

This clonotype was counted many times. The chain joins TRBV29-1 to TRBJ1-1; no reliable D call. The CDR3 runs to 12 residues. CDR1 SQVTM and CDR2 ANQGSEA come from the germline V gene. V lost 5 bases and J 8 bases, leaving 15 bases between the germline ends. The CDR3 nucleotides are TGCAGCGTTCTGCCAAAGGGCTTCGAAGCTTTCTTT. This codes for CSVLPKGFEAFF.

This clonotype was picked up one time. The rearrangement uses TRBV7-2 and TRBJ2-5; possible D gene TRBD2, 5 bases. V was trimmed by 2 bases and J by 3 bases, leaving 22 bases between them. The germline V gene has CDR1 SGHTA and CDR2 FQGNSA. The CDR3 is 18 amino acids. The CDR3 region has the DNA TGTGCCAGCAGCTTAATGGGAATGGCGTCGCTACTAGAAGAGACCCAGTACTTC. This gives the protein CASSLMGMASLLEETQYF.

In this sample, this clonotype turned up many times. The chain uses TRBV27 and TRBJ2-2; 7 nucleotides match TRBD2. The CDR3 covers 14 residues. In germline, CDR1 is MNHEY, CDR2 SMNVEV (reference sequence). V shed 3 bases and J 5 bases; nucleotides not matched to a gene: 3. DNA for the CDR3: TGTGCCAGCAGTTTGAGGGAGGGGACCGGGGAGCTGTTTTTT. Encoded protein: CASSLREGTGELFF.

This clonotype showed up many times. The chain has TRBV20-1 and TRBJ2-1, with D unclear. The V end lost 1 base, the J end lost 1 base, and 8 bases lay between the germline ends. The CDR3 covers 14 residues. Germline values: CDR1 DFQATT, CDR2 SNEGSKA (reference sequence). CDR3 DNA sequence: TGCAGTGCTAGAGCTCGGTTATCCTACAATGAGCAGTTCTTC. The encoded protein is CSARARLSYNEQFF.

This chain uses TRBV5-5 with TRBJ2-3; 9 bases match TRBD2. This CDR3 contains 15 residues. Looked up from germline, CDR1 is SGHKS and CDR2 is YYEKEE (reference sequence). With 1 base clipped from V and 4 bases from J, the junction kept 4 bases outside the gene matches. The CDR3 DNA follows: TGTGCCAGCAGCTTGCTAGCGGGGAGGTCAGATACGCAGTATTTT. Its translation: CASSLLAGRSDTQYF.

The CDR3 reads CASSQVGLADTQYF. The CDR3 nucleotides read TGCGCCAGCAGCCAAGTTGGGCTAGCAGATACGCAGTATTTT. This rearrangement joins TRBV4-1 to TRBJ2-3; D gene unclear. V lost 1 base to trimming and J lost 4 bases, with 9 bases between them. This CDR3 comprises 14 residues. In germline, CDR1 is MGHRA, CDR2 YSYEKL.

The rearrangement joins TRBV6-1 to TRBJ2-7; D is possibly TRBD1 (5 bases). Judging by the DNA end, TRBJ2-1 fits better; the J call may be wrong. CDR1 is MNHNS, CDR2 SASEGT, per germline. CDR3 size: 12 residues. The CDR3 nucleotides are TGTGCCAGCAGGGACATTTCCTATGAGCAGTTCTTC. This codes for CASRDISYEQFF.

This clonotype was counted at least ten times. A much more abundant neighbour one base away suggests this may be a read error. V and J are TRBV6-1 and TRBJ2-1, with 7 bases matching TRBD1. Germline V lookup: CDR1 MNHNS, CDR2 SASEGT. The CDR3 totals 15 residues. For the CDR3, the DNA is TGTGCCAGCAGTCACCGGGACAGACTATACAATGAGCGGTTCTTC. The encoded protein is CASSHRDRLYNERFF.

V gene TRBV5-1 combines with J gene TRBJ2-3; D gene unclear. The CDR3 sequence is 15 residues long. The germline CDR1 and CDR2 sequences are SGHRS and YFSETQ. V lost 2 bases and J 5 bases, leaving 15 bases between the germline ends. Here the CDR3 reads CASSFVPGLGDTQYF. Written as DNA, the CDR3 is TGCGCCAGCAGCTTCGTACCCGGCCTTGGAGATACGCAGTATTTT.

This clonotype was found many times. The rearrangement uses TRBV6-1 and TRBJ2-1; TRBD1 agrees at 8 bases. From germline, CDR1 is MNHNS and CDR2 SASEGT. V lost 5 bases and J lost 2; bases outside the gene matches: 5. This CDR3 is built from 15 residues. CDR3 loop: CASSSDRGAYNEQFF. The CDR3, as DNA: TGTGCCAGCAGTTCTGACAGGGGAGCCTACAATGAGCAGTTCTTC.

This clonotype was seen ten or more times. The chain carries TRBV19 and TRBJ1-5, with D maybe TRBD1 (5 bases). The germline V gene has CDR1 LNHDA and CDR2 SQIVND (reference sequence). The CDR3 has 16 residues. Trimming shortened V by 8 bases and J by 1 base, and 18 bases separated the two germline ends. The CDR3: CASQKGQGRSNQPQHF. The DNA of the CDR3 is TGTGCCAGTCAGAAGGGGCAGGGCAGGAGCAATCAGCCCCAGCATTTT.

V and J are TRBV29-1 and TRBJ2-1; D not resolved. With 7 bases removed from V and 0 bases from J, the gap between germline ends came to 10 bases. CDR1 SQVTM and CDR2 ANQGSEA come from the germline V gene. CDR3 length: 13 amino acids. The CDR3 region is CSARGASYNEQFF. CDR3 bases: TGCAGCGCTCGAGGCGCCTCCTACAATGAGCAGTTCTTC.

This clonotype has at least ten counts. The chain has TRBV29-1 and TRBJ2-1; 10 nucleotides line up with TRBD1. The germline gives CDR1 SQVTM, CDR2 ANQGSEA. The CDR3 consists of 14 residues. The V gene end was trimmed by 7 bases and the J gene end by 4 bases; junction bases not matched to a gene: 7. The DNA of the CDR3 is TGCAGCGGCAGGGACAGGGGCGGGTACAATGAGCAGTTCTTC. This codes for CSGRDRGGYNEQFF.

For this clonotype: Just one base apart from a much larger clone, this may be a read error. CDR3 residues: CASSLWGSGVQETQYF. The CDR3 nucleotides are TGTGCCAGCAGTTTATGGGGTAGCGGGGTTCAAGAGACCCAGTACTTC. This sequence joins TRBV12-3 or TRBV12-4 and TRBJ2-5; TRBD2 agrees at 8 bases. The junction had 7 bases not matched to a gene; V was cut back by 2 bases and J by 2 bases. The CDR3 loop spans 16 amino acids.

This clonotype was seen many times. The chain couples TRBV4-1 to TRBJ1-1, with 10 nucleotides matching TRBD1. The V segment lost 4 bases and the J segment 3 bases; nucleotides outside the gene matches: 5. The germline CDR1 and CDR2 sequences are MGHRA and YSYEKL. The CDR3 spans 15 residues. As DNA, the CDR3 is TGCGCCAGCAGCCGATCTGGGACAGGGGACACTGAAGCTTTCTTT. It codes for CASSRSGTGDTEAFF.

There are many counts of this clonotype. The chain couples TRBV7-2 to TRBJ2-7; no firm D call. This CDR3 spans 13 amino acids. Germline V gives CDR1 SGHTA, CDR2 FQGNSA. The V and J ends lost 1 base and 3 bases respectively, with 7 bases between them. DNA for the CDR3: TGTGCCAGCAGCTTAGGCTGGGACTACGAGCAGTACTTC. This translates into CASSLGWDYEQYF.

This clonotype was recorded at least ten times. As DNA, the CDR3 is TGCAGTGCTAGAGTCAACAGGATGAACACTGAAGCTTTCTTT. It translates to CSARVNRMNTEAFF. This chain uses TRBV20-1 with TRBJ1-1, with D maybe TRBD1 (5 bases). The V and J ends lost 1 base and 0 bases respectively, with 9 bases between them. CDR1 DFQATT and CDR2 SNEGSKA come from the germline V gene (reference sequence). The CDR3 is 14 residues long.

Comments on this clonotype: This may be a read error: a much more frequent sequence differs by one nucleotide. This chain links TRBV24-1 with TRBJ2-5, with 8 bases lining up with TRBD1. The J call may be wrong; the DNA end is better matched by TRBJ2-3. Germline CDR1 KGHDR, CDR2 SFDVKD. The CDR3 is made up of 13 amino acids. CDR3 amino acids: CATSDDQGAMQYF. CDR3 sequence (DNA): TGTGCCACCAGTGATGATCAGGGGGCGATGCAGTATTTT.

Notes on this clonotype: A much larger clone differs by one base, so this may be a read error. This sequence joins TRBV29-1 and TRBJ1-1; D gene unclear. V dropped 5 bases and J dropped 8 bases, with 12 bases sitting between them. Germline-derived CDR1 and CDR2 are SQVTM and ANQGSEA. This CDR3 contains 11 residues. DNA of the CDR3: TGCAGCGTTAGTGCTGAAAGGGAAGCTTTCTTT. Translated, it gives CSVSAEREAFF.

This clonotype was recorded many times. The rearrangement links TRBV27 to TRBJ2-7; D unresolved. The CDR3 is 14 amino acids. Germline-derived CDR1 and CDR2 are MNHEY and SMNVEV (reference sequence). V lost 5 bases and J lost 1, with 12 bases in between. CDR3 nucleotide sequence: TGTGCCAGCAGTCCGTGGAGAGCGTCCTACGAGCAGTACTTC. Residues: CASSPWRASYEQYF.

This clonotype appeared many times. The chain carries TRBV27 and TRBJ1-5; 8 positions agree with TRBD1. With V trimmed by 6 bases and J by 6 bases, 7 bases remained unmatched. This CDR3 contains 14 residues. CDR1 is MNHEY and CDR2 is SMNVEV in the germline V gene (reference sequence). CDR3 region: CASSRTGMGQPQHF. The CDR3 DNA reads TGTGCCAGCAGCCGGACAGGGATGGGTCAGCCCCAGCATTTT.

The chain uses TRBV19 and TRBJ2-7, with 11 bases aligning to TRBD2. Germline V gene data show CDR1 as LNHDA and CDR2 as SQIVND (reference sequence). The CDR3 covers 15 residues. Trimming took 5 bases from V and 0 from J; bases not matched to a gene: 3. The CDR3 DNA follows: TGTGCCAGTAGTTCCGGGACTAGCGGCTCCTACGAGCAGTACTTC. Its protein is CASSSGTSGSYEQYF.

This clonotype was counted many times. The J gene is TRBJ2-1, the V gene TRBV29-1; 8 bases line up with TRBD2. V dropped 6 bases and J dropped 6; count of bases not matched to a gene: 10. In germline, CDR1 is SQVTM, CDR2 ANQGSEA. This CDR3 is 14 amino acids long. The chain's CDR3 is CSVRAGASPNEQFF. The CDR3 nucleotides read TGCAGCGTGCGAGCGGGAGCGTCACCCAATGAGCAGTTCTTC.

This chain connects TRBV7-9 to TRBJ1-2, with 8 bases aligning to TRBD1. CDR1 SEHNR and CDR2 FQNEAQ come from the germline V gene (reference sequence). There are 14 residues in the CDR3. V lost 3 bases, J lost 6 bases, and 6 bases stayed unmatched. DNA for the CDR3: TGTGCCAGCAGCTTTGACAGGGGATTCGATGGCTACACCTTC. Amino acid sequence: CASSFDRGFDGYTF.

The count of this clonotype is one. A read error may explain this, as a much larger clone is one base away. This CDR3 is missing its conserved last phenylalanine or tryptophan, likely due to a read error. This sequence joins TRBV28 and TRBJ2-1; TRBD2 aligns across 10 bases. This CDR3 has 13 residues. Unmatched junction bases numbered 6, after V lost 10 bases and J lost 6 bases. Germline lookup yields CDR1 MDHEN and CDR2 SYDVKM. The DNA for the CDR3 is TGTGCCAACAATGTAGCGGGAGGCAATGAGCAGTTCCTC. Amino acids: CANNVAGGNEQFL.

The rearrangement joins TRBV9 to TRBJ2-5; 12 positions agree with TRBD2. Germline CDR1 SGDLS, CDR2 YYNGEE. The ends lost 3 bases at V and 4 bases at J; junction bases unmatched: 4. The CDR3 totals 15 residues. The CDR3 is CASSAGTSGLETQYF. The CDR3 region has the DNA TGTGCCAGCAGCGCCGGGACTAGCGGGTTAGAGACCCAGTACTTC.